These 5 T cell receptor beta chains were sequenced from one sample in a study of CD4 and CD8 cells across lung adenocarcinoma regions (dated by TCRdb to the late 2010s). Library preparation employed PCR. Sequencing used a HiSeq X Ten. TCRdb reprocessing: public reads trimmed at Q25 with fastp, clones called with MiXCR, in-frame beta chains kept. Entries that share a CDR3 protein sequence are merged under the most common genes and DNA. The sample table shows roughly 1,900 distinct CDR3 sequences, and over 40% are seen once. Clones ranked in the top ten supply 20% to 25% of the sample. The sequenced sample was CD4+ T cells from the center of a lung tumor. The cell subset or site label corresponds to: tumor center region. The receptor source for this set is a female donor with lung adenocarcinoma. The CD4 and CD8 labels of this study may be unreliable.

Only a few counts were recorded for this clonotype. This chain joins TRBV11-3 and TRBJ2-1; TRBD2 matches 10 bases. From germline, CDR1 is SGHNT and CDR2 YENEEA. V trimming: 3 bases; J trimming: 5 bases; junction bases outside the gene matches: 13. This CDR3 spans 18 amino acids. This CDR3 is CASSLVLTSGRSDNEQFF. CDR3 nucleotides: TGTGCCAGCAGCTTGGTCCTGACTAGCGGGCGGTCGGACAATGAGCAGTTCTTC.

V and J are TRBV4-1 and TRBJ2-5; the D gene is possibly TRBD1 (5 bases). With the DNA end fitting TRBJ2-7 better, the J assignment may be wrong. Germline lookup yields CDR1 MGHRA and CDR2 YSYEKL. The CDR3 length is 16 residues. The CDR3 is CASSQVAGLGPYEQYF. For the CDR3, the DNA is TGCGCCAGCAGCCAAGTTGCAGGGTTAGGCCCCTACGAGCAGTACTTC.

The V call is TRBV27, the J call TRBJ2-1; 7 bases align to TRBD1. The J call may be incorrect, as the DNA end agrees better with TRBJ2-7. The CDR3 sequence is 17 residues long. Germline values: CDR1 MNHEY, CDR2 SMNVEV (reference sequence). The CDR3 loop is CASSLSGRDSSSYEQYF. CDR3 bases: TGTGCCAGCAGTTTATCGGGAAGGGACAGCAGCTCCTACGAGCAGTACTTC.

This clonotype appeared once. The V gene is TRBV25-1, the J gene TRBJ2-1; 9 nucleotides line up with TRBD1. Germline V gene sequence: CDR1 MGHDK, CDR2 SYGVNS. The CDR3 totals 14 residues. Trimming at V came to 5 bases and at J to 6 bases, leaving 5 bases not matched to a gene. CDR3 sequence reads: CASSQQTGGNEQFF. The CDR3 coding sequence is TGTGCCAGCAGTCAACAGACAGGGGGCAATGAGCAGTTCTTC.

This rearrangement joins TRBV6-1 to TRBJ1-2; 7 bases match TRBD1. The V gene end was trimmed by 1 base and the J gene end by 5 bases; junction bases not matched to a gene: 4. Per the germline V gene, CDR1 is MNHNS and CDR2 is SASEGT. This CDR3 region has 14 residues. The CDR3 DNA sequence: TGTGCCAGCAGTGAAGGGACAGGTCTATATGGCTACACCTTC. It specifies CASSEGTGLYGYTF.